This T cell receptor (beta chain) was observed in a study of OX40 agonist ivuxolimab in advanced cancers. From germline, CDR1 is SGHDT and CDR2 YYEEEE. The CDR3 contains 12 residues. The V gene lost 2 bases and the J gene lost 6 bases, with 5 bases spanning the gap. With baseline, cycle 4 day 1, and cycle 7 day 1 as timepoints, blood was sampled. The assay was immunoSEQ multiplex PCR, and TCRdb's table has in-frame clones only and misses some. The sample consists of 72,000 or so clones, 70% to 90% of them appearing once. Specimen: CD4+ or CD8+ T cells sorted from blood, collected in a trial of the OX40 agonist ivuxolimab. This chain joins TRBV5-6 and TRBJ2-2; D gene unclear. The source is an adult with an advanced solid tumor such as melanoma, head and neck, liver or kidney cancer. The CDR3: CASSFSAGELFF. CDR3 DNA sequence: TGTGCCAGCAGCTTTTCGGCCGGGGAGCTGTTTTTT. Supplemented by reference TRBV5-6 and TRBJ2-2, the full variable domain reads DAGVTQSPTHLIKTRGQQVTLRCSPKSGHDTVSWYQQALGQGPQFIFQYYEEEERQRGNFPDRFSGHQFPNYSSELNVNALLLGDSALYLCASSFSAGELFFGEGSRLTVL.